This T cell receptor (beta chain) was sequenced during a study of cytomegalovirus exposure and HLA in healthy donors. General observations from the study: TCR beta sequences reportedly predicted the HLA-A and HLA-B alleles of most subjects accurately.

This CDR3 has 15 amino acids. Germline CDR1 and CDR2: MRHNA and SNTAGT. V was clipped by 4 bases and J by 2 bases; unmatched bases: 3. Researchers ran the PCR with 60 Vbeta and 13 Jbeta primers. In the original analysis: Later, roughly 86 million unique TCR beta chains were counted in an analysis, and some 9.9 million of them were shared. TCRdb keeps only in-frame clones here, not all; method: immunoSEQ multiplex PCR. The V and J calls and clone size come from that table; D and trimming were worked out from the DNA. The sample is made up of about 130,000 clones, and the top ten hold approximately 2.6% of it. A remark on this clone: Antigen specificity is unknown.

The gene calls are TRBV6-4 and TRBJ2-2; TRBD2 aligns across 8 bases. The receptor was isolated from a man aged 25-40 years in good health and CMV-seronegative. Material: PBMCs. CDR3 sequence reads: CASSVSGDNTGELFF. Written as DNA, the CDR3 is TGTGCCAGCAGTGTTAGCGGGGATAACACCGGGGAGCTGTTTTTT.